In its sample, the clone carrying this T cell receptor beta chain was seen a few times. Its target is unknown. The sample belongs to a study of T-cell reconstitution after alpha-beta-depleted transplantation in children. Preparation of the TCRbeta library was carried out with unique molecular identifiers. TCRdb recomputed calls from the PCR reads with MiXCR, one row per CDR3 protein. The sample lists 15,000 to 20,000 distinct CDR3 sequences; under 15% were seen once. Germline trimming cut 5 bases from V and 4 bases from J; bases unmatched to any gene: 12. Germline CDR1 SEHNR, CDR2 FQNEAQ (reference sequence). CDR3 size: 16 residues. Study findings and constraints: T cells produced anew were the main source of T-cell counts and diversity one year after transplant. About two months after transplant, alpha-beta T cells reportedly came from several hundred expanded graft clones. Elevated TCRbeta diversity at day 60 was traced, in some patients, to surviving recipient T cells and thymic progenitors.

This sequence originates from a boy younger than two who had a stem cell transplant for Wiskott-Aldrich syndrome, so the T cells may come from the graft donor. This sequence joins TRBV7-9 and TRBJ1-2, with 8 nucleotides matching TRBD1. The sequencing used PBMCs, mostly from graft donor cells, collected 180 days after TCRalphabeta/CD19-depleted stem cell transplant. This chain's CDR3 is CASSTRNTDRGYGYTF. DNA for the CDR3: TGTGCCAGCAGCACCCGGAACACCGACAGGGGCTATGGCTACACCTTC. The complete variable domain, with remaining parts taken from reference TRBV7-9 and TRBJ1-2, reads DTGVSQNPRHKITKRGQNVTFRCDPISEHNRLYWYRQTLGQGPEFLTYFQNEAQLEKSRLLSDRFSAERPKGSFSTLEIQRTEQGDSAMYLCASSTRNTDRGYGYTFGSGTRLTVV.